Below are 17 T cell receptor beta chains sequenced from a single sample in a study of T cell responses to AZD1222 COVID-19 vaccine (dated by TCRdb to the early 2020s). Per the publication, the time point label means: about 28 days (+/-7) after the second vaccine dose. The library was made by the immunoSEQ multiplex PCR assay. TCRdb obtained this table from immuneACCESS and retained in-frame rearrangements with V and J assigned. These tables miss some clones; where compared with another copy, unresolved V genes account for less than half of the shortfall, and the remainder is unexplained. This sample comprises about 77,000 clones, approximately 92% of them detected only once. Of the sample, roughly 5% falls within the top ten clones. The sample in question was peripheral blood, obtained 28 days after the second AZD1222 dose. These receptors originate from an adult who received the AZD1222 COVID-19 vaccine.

The CDR3 region is CASSLNEGGYGYTF. Written as DNA, the CDR3 is TGTGCCAGCAGTTTAAACGAGGGGGGCTATGGCTACACCTTC. The V gene is TRBV27, the J gene TRBJ1-2; perhaps TRBD1 as D (6 bases). V lost 2 bases, J lost 4 bases, and 11 bases lay in between. Germline-derived CDR1 and CDR2 are MNHEY and SMNVEV (reference sequence). The CDR3 runs 14 residues.

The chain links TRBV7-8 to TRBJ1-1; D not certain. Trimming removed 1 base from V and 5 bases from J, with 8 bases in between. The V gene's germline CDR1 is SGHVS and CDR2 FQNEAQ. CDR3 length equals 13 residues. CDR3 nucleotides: TGTGCCAGCAGCTTAGGACGGGTAACTGAAGCTTTCTTT. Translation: CASSLGRVTEAFF.

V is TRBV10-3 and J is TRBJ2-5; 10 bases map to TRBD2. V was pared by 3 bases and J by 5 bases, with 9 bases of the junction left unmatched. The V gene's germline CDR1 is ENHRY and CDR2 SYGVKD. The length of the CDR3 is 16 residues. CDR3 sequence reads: CAISEPLAGESETQYF. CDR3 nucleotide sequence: TGTGCCATCAGTGAACCGCTAGCGGGAGAGTCGGAGACCCAGTACTTC.

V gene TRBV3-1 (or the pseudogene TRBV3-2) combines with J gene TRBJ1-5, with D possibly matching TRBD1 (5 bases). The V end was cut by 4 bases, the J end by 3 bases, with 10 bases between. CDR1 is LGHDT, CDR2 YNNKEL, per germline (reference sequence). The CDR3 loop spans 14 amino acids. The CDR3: CASSPDSINQPQHF. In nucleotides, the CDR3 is TGTGCCAGCAGCCCCGACAGTATCAATCAGCCCCAGCATTTT.

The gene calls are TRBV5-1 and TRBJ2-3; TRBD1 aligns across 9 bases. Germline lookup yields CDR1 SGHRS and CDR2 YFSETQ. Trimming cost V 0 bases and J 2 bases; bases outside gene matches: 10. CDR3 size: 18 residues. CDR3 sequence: CASSLEGQGSGHTDTQYF. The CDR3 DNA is TGCGCCAGCAGCTTGGAGGGACAGGGAAGTGGTCACACAGATACGCAGTATTTT.

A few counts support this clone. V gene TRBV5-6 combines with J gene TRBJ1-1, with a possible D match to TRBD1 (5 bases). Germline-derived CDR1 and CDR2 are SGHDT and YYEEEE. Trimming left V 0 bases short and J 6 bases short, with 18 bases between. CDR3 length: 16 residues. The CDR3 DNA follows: TGTGCCAGCAGCTTGGCCTTTGGATCGGGGGGACCTGAAGCTTTCTTT. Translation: CASSLAFGSGGPEAFF. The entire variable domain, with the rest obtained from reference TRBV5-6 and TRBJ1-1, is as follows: DAGVTQSPTHLIKTRGQQVTLRCSPKSGHDTVSWYQQALGQGPQFIFQYYEEEERQRGNFPDRFSGHQFPNYSSELNVNALLLGDSALYLCASSLAFGSGGPEAFFGQGTRLTVV.

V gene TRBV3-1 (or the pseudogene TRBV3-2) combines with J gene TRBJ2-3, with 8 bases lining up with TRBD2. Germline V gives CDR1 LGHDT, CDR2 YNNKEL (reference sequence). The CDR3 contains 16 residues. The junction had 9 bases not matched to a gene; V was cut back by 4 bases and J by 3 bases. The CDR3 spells CASSPTTIAGTDTQYF. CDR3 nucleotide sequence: TGTGCCAGCAGCCCAACAACAATAGCGGGAACAGATACGCAGTATTTT.

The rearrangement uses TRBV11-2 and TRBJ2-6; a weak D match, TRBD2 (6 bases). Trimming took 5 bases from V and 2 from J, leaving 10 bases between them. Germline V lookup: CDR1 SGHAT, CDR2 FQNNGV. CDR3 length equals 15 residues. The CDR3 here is CASSPGGTGANVLTF. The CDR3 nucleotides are TGTGCCAGCAGCCCCGGGGGAACTGGGGCCAACGTCCTGACTTTC. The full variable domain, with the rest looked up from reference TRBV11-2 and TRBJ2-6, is EAGVAQSPRYKIIEKRQSVAFWCNPISGHATLYWYQQILGQGPKLLIQFQNNGVVDDSQLPKDRFSAERLKGVDSTLKIQPAKLEDSAVYLCASSPGGTGANVLTFGAGSRLTVL.

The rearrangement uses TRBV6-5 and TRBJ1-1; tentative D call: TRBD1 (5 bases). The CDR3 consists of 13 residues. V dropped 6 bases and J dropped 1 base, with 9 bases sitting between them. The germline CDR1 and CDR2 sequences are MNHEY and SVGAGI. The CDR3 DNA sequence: TGTGCCAGCAGAATTACAGGGAACACTGAAGCTTTCTTT. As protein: CASRITGNTEAFF.

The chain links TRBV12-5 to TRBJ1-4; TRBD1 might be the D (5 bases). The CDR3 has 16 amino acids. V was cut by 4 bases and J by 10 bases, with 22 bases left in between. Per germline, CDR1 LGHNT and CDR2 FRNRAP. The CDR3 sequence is CASGSSTGTGGGKLFF. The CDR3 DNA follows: TGTGCTAGTGGTTCGTCTACCGGGACCGGGGGTGGAAAACTGTTTTTT.

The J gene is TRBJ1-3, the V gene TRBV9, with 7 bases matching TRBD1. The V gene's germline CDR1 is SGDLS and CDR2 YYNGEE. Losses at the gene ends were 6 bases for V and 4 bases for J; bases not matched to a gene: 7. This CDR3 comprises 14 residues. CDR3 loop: CASTTQGFGNTIYF. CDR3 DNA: TGTGCCAGCACTACACAGGGGTTCGGAAACACCATATATTTT. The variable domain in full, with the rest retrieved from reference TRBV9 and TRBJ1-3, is DSGVTQTPKHLITATGQRVTLRCSPRSGDLSVYWYQQSLDQGLQFLIQYYNGEERAKGNILERFSAQQFPDLHSELNLSSLELGDSALYFCASTTQGFGNTIYFGEGSWLTVV.

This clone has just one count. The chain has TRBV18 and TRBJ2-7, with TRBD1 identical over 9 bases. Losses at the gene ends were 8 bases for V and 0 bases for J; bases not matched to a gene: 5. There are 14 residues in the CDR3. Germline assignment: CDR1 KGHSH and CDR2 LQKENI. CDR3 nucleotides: TGTGCCAGCAGACGGGACAGGGACTCCTACGAGCAGTACTTC. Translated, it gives CASRRDRDSYEQYF.

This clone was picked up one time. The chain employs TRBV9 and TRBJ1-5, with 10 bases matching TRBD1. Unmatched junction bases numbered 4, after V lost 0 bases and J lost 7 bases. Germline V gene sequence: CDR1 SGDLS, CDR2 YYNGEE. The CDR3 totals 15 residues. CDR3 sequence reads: CASSVGQGAEQPQHF. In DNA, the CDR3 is TGTGCCAGCAGCGTAGGACAGGGGGCTGAGCAGCCCCAGCATTTT.

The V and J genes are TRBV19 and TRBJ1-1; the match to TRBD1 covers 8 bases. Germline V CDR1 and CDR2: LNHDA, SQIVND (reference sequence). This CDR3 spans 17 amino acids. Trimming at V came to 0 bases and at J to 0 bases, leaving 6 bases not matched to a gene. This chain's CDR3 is CASSIDRQGALNTEAFF. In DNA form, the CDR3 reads TGTGCCAGTAGTATAGATCGTCAGGGGGCCTTGAACACTGAAGCTTTCTTT.

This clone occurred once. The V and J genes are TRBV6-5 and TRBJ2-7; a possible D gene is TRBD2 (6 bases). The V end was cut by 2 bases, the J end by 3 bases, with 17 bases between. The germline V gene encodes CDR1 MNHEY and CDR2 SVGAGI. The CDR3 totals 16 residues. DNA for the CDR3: TGTGCCAGCAGTTACACCAGCGGGCTGTACCGCTACGAGCAGTACTTC. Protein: CASSYTSGLYRYEQYF.

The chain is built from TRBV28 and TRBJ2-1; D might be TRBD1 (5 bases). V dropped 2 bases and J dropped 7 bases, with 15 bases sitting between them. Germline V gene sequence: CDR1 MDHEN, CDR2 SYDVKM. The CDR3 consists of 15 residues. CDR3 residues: CASSLAGASRNEQFF. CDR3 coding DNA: TGTGCCAGCAGTTTAGCTGGGGCTAGTCGAAATGAGCAGTTCTTC.

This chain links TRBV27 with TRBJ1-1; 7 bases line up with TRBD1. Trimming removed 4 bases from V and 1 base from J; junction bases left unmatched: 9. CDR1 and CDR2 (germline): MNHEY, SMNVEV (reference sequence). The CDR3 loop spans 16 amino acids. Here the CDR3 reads CASSSFPGQWNTEAFF. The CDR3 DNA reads TGTGCCAGCAGTTCCTTCCCGGGACAGTGGAACACTGAAGCTTTCTTT.